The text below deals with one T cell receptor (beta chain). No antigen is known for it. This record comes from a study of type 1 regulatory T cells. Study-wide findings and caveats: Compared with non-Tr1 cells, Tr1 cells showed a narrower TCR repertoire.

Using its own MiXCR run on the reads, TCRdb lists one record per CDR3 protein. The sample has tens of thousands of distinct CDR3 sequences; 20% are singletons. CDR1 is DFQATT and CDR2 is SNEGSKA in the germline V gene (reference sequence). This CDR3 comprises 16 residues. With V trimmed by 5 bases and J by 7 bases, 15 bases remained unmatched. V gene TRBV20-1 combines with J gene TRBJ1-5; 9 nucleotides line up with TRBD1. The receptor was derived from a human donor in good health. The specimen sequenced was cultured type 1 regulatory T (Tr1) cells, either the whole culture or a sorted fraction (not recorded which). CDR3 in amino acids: CSAPRTGGGSRQPQHF. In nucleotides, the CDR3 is TGCAGTGCTCCTCGAACAGGGGGCGGTTCTCGACAGCCCCAGCATTTT.